The text below deals with one T cell receptor beta chain. The antigen this receptor binds is unknown. No quality values exist for individual bases; no much larger clone is one base distant. The data stem from a study of blood T cell repertoires in COVID-19 (dated by TCRdb to 2020 to 2022). Turning to the overall study: The collaborator samples originated in the United States, Italy and Spain and spanned the acute and convalescent phases of COVID-19. Nearly every sample came with metadata listing a de-identified subject ID, COVID-19 status, age in years and sex. The repertoires were made available in a free public database intended to serve as a resource for research on the immune response to SARS-CoV-2. Samples were obtained from the ongoing ImmuneRACE study (first 160 participants) and from about 1,300 subjects provided by 6 global collaborators. The material from the prospective study consisted of cDNA or gDNA derived from T cells, B-cell-depleted T cells, or PBMCs. Where available, HLA class I and class II types were obtained from metadata supplied by the sample provider rather than from assay-based typing. Deeply sampled blood TCRbeta repertoires from subjects exposed to, actively infected with, or recovered from COVID-19 were included in the dataset.

The CDR3 numbers 14 residues from cysteine through phenylalanine. The kept DNA is CDR3 alone, 42 bases in frame from the first base. The germline V gene provides CDR1 SGHDT and CDR2 YYEEEE. From V the trimming removes 7 bases and from J it removes 1 base, while the gene matches leave 5 bases of the junction unaccounted for. Overall study results and their limits: The quantity of clinical and demographic metadata differed by source and by participant and was supplied without curation.

Each collaborating institution followed its own protocols to collect whole blood in K2EDTA tubes. For TCRbeta analysis, collaborator samples were shipped as frozen whole blood, as isolated PBMCs, or as DNA extracted from either sample type. The immunoSEQ Assay, a bias-controlled multiplex PCR, was used to amplify TCRbeta CDR3 regions from genomic DNA. The study's processing was this. Nucleated cell counts per sample were estimated from amplification of reference gene primers within the assay. To quantify the absolute abundance of each unique TCRbeta CDR3 rearrangement, sequence reads were collapsed and filtered. For each sample, productive Simpson clonality was calculated by taking the square root of Simpson's diversity index across productive rearrangements. TCRdb mirrors the immuneACCESS table, restricted to in-frame sequences. Some clones are absent from its copies; in checked studies, under half trace to an unresolved V gene, and the reason for the others is unknown. The DNA gave D and trimming, while V, J and clone size come from that table. For this sample there are more than 90,000 clones; 85% to 95% appear just once. Of the sample, approximately 5.4% is held by the ten largest clones.

Sequencing was done on a sample of peripheral blood. Here the chain combines TRBV5-6 and TRBJ2-3; 8 bases in between match TRBD1. The sequence was collected from a man aged 50 to 60 with active COVID-19. CDR3 protein: CASGSGGRTDTQYF. The DNA reads as follows: TGTGCCAGCGGGTCAGGGGGCCGCACAGATACGCAGTATTTT.